This TCR beta chain was sequenced in a study of blood T cell repertoires in COVID-19. As for the study in general: The United States, Italy and Spain were the sources of the acute and convalescent COVID-19 samples. Sources were T cells, B-cell-depleted T cells, or PBMCs; the material itself was cDNA or gDNA.

This clone was observed a single time. How the authors handled the data: The assay estimated nucleated cells by amplifying reference gene primers. Method: immunoSEQ multiplex PCR; TCRdb's copy keeps in-frame clones and lacks some. From that table come the V and J calls and clone size; the DNA was used to work out D and trimming. Counted here are some 200,000 clones, about four fifths occurring once; the ten biggest clones make up less than 15%. The ends lost 6 bases at V and 10 bases at J; junction bases unmatched: 9. This CDR3 spans 13 amino acids. Germline values: CDR1 LGHDT, CDR2 YNNKEL (reference sequence). Seattle researchers signed up patients amid active infection and tracked them longitudinally.

The genes are TRBV3-1 (or the pseudogene TRBV3-2) and TRBJ2-1, with TRBD1 matching 7 bases. The sequencing input was peripheral blood. This TCR was sampled from a woman of 80 years or more with COVID-19, enrolled during active disease. CDR3 amino acids: CASRPIRGQEQFF. The DNA for the CDR3 is TGTGCCAGCAGACCCATAAGGGGGCAGGAGCAGTTCTTC.